This T cell receptor (beta chain) was sequenced for a study of blood T cells in healthy people across ages (dated by TCRdb to between 2015 and 2017). As for the study more broadly: In model experiments, template switching captured about one uniquely barcoded TCR beta cDNA molecule for every two T cells. Age-related changes in TCR beta repertoire diversity were measured in the study by deep sequencing normalized with unique cDNA molecular identifiers. The donors were divided into four age groups: young (average around 16 years), middle-aged (about 41), aged (roughly 66) and long-lived (around 80). The study analyzed two additional independent replicas of 1 million unique cDNA reads from the same blood draw for two donors, one aged 18 to 30 and one aged 80 or older. Study-wide findings and limitations: Observed TCR beta diversity per million T cells fell roughly linearly with age, and a significant reduction was already apparent by age about 43. Compared with the aged group, the long-lived group had more naive CD4+ T cells, fewer expanded clones and increased TCR diversity, suggesting age selection. Total diversity estimates from one million sequenced T cells were considered lower bounds and underestimates. The CMV infection status of donors was not known, potentially confounding age-related changes in expanded clonotypes. There was a strong correlation between observed TCR beta diversity and the percentage of naive T cells measured by flow cytometry. Because profiling used bulk unsorted PBMCs, naive and antigen-experienced compartments could not be compared conclusively.

Donors were around 37 systemically healthy Caucasian individuals from Russia aged roughly 6 to 100 years. Ten milliliters of peripheral blood were drawn from each donor into EDTA-treated Vacutainer tubes. Ficoll-Paque density-gradient centrifugation was used to isolate PBMCs, with at least 7 million obtained per sample. Total RNA was extracted from PBMCs with Trizol reagent, with at least 6 micrograms obtained per sample. For every donor, flow cytometry on a PBMC aliquot measured the percentage of naive CD45RAhigh/CD27high T cells. Measured from the cysteine to the phenylalanine, the CDR3 is 14 residues long. The CDR3 DNA has 42 bases and is translated from base 1. From the germline V gene, CDR1 is SNHLY and CDR2 is FYNNEI. At the junction V is shortened by 7 bases and J by 4 bases, with 16 bases in between. The method was 5' RACE. The run used an Illumina HiSeq 2500. A second PCR of about 6 to 12 cycles was run with a J-beta primer mix and a sample-barcoded 5' primer. Each TCR beta cDNA molecule received a unique molecular identifier from a template-switch 5' adaptor carrying 12 random nucleotides. At least 3 million CDR3-containing paired-end reads were obtained from each sample. First-strand cDNA was synthesized from all RNA with the Mint cDNA synthesis kit, primed by a TRBC-specific oligonucleotide. Following uracil-DNA glycosylase treatment, all cDNA underwent a first 18-cycle PCR with the universal primers M1SS and BC2_uni_R. Per the authors' processing: Each sample was normalized by randomly selecting 1 million high-quality reads, each carrying a distinct molecular identifier. Instead of being binned into consensus sequences, reads that shared molecular identifiers were thrown out. CDR3 identification, clonotype clustering and error correction used MiTCR with a Q25 quality threshold and the strictest error-elimination algorithm. A nonparametric unseen species model using Euler transformation provided a lower-bound estimate of total TCR beta diversity. TCRdb reanalyzed the raw reads on its own, using fastp at Q25 for trimming and MiXCR for clone calling, and kept in-frame beta chains. Each entry merges the rows of one CDR3 protein and shows their most common DNA and genes. Clone size and V and J calls follow TCRdb, not the original study. This sample holds 450,000 to 600,000 distinct CDR3 sequences; over 25% were observed only once. Clones ranked in the top ten supply approximately 3.6% of the sample.

A word on this clonotype: This receptor's antigen is unknown. No qualities accompany the bases; no much larger clone lies one base away.

The sample was also linked to a second study, of T cells of mothers and their children. Looking at the second paper: Donors were nine systemically healthy Caucasian individuals: three mothers and their six children. cDNA synthesis used all of the extracted RNA, with around 1.4 ug of RNA in each 15 ul reaction. In the second PCR, sample barcodes and 2-4 random nucleotides were introduced via the M1S primer. Over 8.5 million TCR beta CDR3 reads were obtained for each mother, and 2.7 million or so reads were obtained for each child. Thymic selection shapes the output of TCR recombination in a similar way in related and unrelated pairs, and inherited differences have a minor effect. Normalized repertoire overlap was always found to be slightly, but never significantly, higher in related mother-child pairs than in unrelated mother-child pairs. With a sensitivity of approximately 92 clones per million clonotypes, no persistent microchimeric T cell clones were detected. The study used deep NGS to compare TCR beta repertoires of mothers and children, seeking features distinguishing related mother-child pairs from unrelated individuals. Mothers averaged roughly 36 +/- 4 years of age and children averaged about 10 +/- 4 years. Libraries were sequenced on Illumina HiSeq 2000 with 100+100 nt paired-end reads after adapter ligation with NEBNext reagents. Mother and child libraries were prepared a month apart and sequenced in separate runs to prevent cross-contamination. Each donor had between 500,000 and 2,000,000 distinct TCR beta clonotypes identified. Naive TCR beta clonotypes were estimated from low-frequency clonotypes matched to each donor's FACS-determined naive share, without sorting.

The chain couples TRBV2 to TRBJ1-1, with the D segment identity uncertain. This TCR derives from a boy aged 2 to 10 in good health. Sequences were obtained from blood. For the CDR3, the sequence is CASIRAPPVTEAFF. The DNA sequence reads TGTGCCAGCATTAGGGCCCCACCCGTCACTGAAGCTTTCTTT.